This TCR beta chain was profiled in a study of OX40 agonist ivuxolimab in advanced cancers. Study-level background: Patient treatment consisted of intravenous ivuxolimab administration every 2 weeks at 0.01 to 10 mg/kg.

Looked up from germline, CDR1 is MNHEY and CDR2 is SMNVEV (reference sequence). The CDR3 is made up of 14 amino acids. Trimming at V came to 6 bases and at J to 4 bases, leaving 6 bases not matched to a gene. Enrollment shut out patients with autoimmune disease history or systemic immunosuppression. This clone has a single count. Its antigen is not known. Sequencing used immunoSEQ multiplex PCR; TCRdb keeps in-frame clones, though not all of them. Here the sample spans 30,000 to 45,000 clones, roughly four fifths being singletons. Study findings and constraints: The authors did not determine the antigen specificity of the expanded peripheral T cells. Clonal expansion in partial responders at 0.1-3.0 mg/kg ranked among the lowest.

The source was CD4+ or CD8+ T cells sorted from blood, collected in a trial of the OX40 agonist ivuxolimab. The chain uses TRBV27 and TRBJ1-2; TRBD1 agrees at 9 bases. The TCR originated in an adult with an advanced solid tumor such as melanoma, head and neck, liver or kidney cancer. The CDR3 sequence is CASSPLTGGYGYTF. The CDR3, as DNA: TGTGCCAGCAGCCCCTTGACAGGGGGCTATGGCTACACCTTC.